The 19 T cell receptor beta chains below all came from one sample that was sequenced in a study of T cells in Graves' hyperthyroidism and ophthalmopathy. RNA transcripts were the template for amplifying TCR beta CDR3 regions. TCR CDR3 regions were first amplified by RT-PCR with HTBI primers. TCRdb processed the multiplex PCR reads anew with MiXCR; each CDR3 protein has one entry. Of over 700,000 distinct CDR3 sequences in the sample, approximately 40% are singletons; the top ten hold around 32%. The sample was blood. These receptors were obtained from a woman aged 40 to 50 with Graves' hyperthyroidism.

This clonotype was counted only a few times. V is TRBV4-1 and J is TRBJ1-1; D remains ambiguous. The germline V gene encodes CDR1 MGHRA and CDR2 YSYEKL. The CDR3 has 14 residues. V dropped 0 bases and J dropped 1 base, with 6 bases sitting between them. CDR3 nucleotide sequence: TGCGCCAGCAGCCAAGATGCCGGGAACACTGAAGCTTTCTTT. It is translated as CASSQDAGNTEAFF.

The CDR3 DNA reads as TGTGCCAGCAGCTTAAGTGTTTGGACCTACGAGCAGTACTTC. Protein: CASSLSVWTYEQYF. This chain links TRBV7-2 with TRBJ2-7, with D uncertain. Germline V gives CDR1 SGHTA, CDR2 FQGNSA. V shed 2 bases and J shed 2 bases, with 10 bases lying between them. The CDR3 consists of 14 residues.

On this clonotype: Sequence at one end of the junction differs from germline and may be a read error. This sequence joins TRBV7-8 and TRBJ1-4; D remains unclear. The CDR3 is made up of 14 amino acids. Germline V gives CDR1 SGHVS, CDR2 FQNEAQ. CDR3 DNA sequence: TGCGCCAGCAGCCAAGGCCGGAGCGATGAAAAACTGTTTTTT. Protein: CASSQGRSDEKLFF. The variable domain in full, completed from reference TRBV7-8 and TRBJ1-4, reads GAGVSQSPRYKVAKRGQDVALRCDPISGHVSLFWYQQALGQGPEFLTYFQNEAQLDKSGLPSDRFFAERPEGSVSTLKIQRTQQEDSAVYLCASSQGRSDEKLFFGSGTQLSVL.

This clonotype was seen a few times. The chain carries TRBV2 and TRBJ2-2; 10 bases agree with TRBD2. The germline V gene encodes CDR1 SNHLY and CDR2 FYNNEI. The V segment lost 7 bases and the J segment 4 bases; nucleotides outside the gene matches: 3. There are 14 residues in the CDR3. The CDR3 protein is CASTIAGGTGELFF. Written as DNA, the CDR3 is TGTGCCAGCACCATAGCGGGGGGCACCGGGGAGCTGTTTTTT.

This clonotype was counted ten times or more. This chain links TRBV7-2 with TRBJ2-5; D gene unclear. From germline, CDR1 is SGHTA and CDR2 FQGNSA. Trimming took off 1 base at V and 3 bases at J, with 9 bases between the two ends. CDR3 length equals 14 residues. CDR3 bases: TGTGCCAGCAGCTTAGAATTGTTGGAAGAGACCCAGTACTTC. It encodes CASSLELLEETQYF.

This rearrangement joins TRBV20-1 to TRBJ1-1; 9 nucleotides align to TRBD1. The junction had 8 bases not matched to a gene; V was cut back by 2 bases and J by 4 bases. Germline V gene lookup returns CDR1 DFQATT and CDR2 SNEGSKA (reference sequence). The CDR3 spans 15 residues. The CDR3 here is CSARLFRDRVTEAFF. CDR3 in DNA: TGCAGTGCTAGATTGTTCCGGGACAGGGTCACTGAAGCTTTCTTT.

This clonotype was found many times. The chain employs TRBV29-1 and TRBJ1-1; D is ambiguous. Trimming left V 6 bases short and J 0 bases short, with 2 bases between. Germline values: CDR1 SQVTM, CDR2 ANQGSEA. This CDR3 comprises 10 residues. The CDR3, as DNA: TGCAGCGTCTTGAACACTGAAGCTTTCTTT. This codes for CSVLNTEAFF.

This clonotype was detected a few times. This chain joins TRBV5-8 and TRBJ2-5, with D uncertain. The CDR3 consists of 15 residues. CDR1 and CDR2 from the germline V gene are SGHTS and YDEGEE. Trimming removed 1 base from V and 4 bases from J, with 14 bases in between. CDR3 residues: CASSLRLQLGETQYF. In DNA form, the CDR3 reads TGTGCCAGCAGCTTGAGACTTCAGTTGGGAGAGACCCAGTACTTC.

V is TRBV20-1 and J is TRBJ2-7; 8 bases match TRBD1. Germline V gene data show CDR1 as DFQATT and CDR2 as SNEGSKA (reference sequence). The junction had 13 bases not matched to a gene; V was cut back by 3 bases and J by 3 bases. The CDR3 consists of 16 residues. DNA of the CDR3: TGCAGTGCTAGGGAGCCTTTACAGGGGGGAGGCTACGAGCAGTACTTC. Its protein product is CSAREPLQGGGYEQYF.

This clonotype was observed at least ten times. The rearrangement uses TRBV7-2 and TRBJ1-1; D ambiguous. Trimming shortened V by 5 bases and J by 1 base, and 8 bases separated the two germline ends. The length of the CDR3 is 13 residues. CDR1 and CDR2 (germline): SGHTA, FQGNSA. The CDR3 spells CASSGVPNTEAFF. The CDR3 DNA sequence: TGTGCCAGCAGCGGAGTTCCGAACACTGAAGCTTTCTTT. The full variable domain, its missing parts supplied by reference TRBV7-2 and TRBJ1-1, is GAGVSQSPSNKVTEKGKDVELRCDPISGHTALYWYRQSLGQGLEFLIYFQGNSAPDKSGLPSDRFSAERTGGSVSTLTIQRTQQEDSAVYLCASSGVPNTEAFFGQGTRLTVV.

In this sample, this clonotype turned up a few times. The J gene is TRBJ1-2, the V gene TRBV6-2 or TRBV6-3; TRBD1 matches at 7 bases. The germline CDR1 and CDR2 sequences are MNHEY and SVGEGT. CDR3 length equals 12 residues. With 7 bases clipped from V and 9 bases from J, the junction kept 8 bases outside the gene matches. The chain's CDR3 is CASTLAGGSYTF. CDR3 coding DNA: TGTGCCAGCACGTTGGCAGGGGGAAGCTACACCTTC.

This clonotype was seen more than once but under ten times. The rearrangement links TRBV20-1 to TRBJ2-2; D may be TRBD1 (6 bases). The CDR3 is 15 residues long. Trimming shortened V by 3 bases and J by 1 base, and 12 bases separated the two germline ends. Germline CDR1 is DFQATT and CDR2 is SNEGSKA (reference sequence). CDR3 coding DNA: TGCAGTGCTAGTCCCCGGGACAAGAACACCGGGGAGCTGTTTTTT. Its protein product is CSASPRDKNTGELFF.

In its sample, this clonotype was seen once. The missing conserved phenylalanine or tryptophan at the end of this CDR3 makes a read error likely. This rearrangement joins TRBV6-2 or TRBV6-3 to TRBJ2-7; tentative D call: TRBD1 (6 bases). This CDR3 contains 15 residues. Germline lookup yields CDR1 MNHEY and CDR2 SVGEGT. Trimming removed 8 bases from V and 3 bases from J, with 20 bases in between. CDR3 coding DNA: TGTGCCAGCGGGACGAAGGGGGACAACATCTACGAGCAGTACCTC. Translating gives CASGTKGDNIYEQYL.

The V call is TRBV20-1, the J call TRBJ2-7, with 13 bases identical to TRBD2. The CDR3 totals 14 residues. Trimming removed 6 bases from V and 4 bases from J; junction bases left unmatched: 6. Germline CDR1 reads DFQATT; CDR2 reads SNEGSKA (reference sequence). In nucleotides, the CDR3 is TGCAGTGCCAAGTCGGGACTAGCGGGGTACGAGCAGTACTTC. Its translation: CSAKSGLAGYEQYF.

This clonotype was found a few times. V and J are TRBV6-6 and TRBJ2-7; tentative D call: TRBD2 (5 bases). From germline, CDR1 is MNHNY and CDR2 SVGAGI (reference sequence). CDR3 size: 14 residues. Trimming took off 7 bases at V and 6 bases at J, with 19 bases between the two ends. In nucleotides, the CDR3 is TGTGCCAGCAACAGAGGCGGGTTATCGGGCGAGCAGTACTTC. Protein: CASNRGGLSGEQYF.

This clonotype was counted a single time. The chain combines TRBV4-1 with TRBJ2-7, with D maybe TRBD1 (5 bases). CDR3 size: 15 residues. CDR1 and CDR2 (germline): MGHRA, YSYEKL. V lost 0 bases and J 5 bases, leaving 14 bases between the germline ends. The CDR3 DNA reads TGCGCCAGCAGCCAAGATGGCAGGGAAGTACACGAGCAGTACTTC. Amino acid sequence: CASSQDGREVHEQYF.

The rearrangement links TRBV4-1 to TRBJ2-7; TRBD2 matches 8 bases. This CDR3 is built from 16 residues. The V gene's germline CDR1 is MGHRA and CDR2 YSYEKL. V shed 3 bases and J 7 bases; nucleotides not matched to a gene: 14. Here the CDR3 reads CASSQAAGLAGKEQYF. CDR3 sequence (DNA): TGCGCCAGCAGCCAGGCTGCCGGATTAGCGGGAAAGGAGCAGTACTTC.

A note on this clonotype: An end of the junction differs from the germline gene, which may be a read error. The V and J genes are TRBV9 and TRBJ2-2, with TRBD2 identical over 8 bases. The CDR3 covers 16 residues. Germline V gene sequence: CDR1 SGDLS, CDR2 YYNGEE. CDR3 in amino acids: CASSLLAEGSTGELFF. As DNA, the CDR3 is TGTGCCAGCAGCTTACTAGCGGAAGGATCCACCGGGGAGCTATTTTTT.

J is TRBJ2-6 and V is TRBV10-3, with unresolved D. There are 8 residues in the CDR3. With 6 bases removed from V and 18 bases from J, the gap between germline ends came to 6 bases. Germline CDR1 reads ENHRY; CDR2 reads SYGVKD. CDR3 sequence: CAISDRTF. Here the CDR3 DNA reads TGTGCCATCAGCGATCGGACTTTC.